The T cell receptor beta chain under discussion was sequenced for a study of T cells in localized non-small cell lung cancer (TCRdb year 2020). Study-wide context: Comparing tumors with uninvolved tumor-adjacent lungs, the study looked at the T cell repertoires of 200 to 250 patients with early-stage NSCLC. The mean age of the NSCLC patients was about 67 years, with approximately 130 men and nearly 110 women. All 220 or so NSCLC patients in the cohort were treatment-naive and had localized lung tumors that were resected. What the research found in general, with its limitations: Longer overall survival was associated with higher blood T cell density, whereas shorter survival was associated with higher adjacent-lung clonality. Because multi-region sequencing of the tumors was not done, intratumor heterogeneity could not be ruled out. Uninvolved tumor-adjacent lung showed the highest T cell clonality, higher than tumor, which suggests more focused antigenic responses in the uninvolved tumor-adjacent lung. Of the top 100 tumor clones, a median of roughly 57 were detected in paired uninvolved adjacent lung; around 27 were also among that lung's top 100. Because the study design was exploratory, TCR variables were selected using unadjusted p-values without false-discovery rate correction.

At diagnosis, peripheral blood, uninvolved tumor-adjacent lung and tumor were collected and stored as a combination of fresh-frozen and FFPE material. For TCR repertoire profiling, blood samples were analyzed as peripheral blood mononuclear cells. Regarding this clone: This receptor's antigen is unknown. No clone much larger than this one lies a single base away; base qualities are absent.

The CDR3 numbers 13 residues from cysteine through phenylalanine. The retained sequence is limited to the CDR3, 39 bases, with the frame set at the first base. As encoded in the germline V gene, CDR1 is SQVTM while CDR2 is ANQGSEA. The V end loses 4 bases and the J end loses 7 bases, and a stretch of 13 bases separates them. The immunoSEQ Assay was used to sequence TCR beta CDR3 regions from DNA. As for the authors' bioinformatics: To compute T cell density, TCR beta template counts were normalized to usable DNA, which was estimated by amplifying housekeeping genes. The preseqR package was used to estimate richness by extrapolating to 400,000 templates for PBMC samples and to 120,000 templates for tissue samples. Clonality was calculated as one minus Pielou's evenness. To identify tissue-enriched TCRs, differential abundance testing was run on productive amino-acid clonotypes with a minimum total count of 5 and an alpha of 0.1. The Jaccard Index and the Morisita Overlap Index were used to measure how much the repertoires overlapped between compartments. GLIPH grouped TCR beta CDR3s together with public tetramer-defined viral CDR3s, and a viral motif had to include at least three viral sequences and show V-gene enrichment. This immuneACCESS table, as held by TCRdb, lists in-frame sequences with V and J called but not all clones. Of the missing ones, under half trace to an unresolved V gene in checked studies; the others have no known cause. V and J calls and clone size are copied from that table; D and trimming were computed from the DNA. Within this sample are about 70,000 clones, with approximately 87% of them counted one time only. The leading ten clones occupy 21% of the sample.

The chain links TRBV29-1 with TRBJ1-4; a tentative D match to TRBD1 spans 5 bases. This sequence was found in a male donor older than 55 with stage III squamous cell lung carcinoma. This material consisted of peripheral blood, taken before any cancer treatment. For the CDR3, the sequence is CSVGSLQGEKLFF. Here is the DNA: TGCAGCGTTGGCTCCCTCCAGGGTGAAAAACTGTTTTTT. The entire variable domain, with the stretches around the CDR3 drawn from the reference TRBV29-1 and TRBJ1-4 proteins, is SAVISQKPSRDICQRGTSLTIQCQVDSQVTMMFWYRQQPGQSLTLIATANQGSEATYESGFVIDKFPISRPNLTFSTLTVSNMSPEDSSIYLCSVGSLQGEKLFFGSGTQLSVL.